This T cell receptor (beta chain) stems from a study of blood T cell repertoires in COVID-19 (dated by TCRdb to the early 2020s). A note on the overall study: The collaborator samples originated in the United States, Italy and Spain and spanned the acute and convalescent phases of COVID-19. The material from the prospective study consisted of cDNA or gDNA derived from T cells, B-cell-depleted T cells, or PBMCs. Deeply sampled blood TCRbeta repertoires from subjects exposed to, actively infected with, or recovered from COVID-19 were included in the dataset. A freely available public database, intended as a resource for researchers studying the immune response to SARS-CoV-2, is where the repertoires were released. The samples were drawn from two sources: the first 160 participants of the ongoing ImmuneRACE study, and 1,200 or so subjects contributed by 6 global collaborators. A de-identified subject ID, COVID-19 status, age in years and sex were almost always included in the sample metadata. HLA class I and class II types, where available, came from metadata supplied by the sample provider rather than from assay-based typing. Results the study describes overall, beyond this receptor: How much clinical and demographic metadata was included differed by source and by participant, and the metadata was provided uncurated.

Note on this clone: What antigen it recognizes has not been identified. It has no much larger one-base neighbor in the sample; base qualities were not kept.

The immunoSEQ Assay, a bias-controlled multiplex PCR, was used to amplify TCRbeta CDR3 regions from genomic DNA. Regarding the original processing steps: Nucleated cell counts per sample were estimated from amplification of reference gene primers within the assay. To quantify the absolute abundance of each unique TCRbeta CDR3 rearrangement, sequence reads were collapsed and filtered. Productive Simpson clonality was computed per sample as the square root of Simpson's diversity index over productive rearrangements. Imported from immuneACCESS, the table was reduced by TCRdb to in-frame sequences with V and J called. These copies leave out some clones; in studies compared against another copy, an unresolved V gene accounts for under half, and the cause of the remainder is not known. From that table come the V and J calls and clone size; the DNA was used to work out D and trimming. The sample table holds about 160,000 clones, of which around four fifths were seen once. Approximately 8% of the sample lies in the top ten.

V and J are truncated by 0 bases and 1 base respectively, leaving an intervening sequence of 10 bases. CDR1 SGHNT and CDR2 YYREEE were looked up in the germline V gene (reference sequence). Inclusive of the bounding cysteine and phenylalanine, the CDR3 is 16 residues long. Only the CDR3 portion is preserved as DNA: 48 bases, with reading frame beginning at the first base. In the prospective study, participants were about 18 to 95 years old, resided in 24 geographic areas of the United States, and were enrolled through a virtual design. In the prospective study, cohorts were assigned on the basis of participant-reported clinical history obtained from a screening survey and a study questionnaire. Recovered participants in ImmuneRACE Cohort 3 were defined as having two consecutive negative NP/OP PCR tests, clearance from a healthcare professional, or resolution of symptoms. In the prospective study, mobile phlebotomists collected whole blood, serum and a nasopharyngeal or oropharyngeal swab from each participant. Prospective study participants could optionally give additional blood draws and questionnaires over a 2-month period. Before DNA extraction, prospective study blood samples were shipped either frozen or at room temperature.

Sequencing input: PBMCs or T cells enriched from blood (not recorded which). This clonotype was sampled from a woman aged 45 to 65 who had recovered from COVID-19. This receptor chain uses TRBV5-4 and TRBJ2-2, with the D segment identity uncertain. The CDR3 sequence is CASSLGASLNTGELFF. Read as DNA, the sequence is TGTGCCAGCAGCTTGGGTGCAAGCTTGAACACCGGGGAGCTGTTTTTT. Reference TRBV5-4 and TRBJ2-2 genes cover what lies past the CDR3, so the full variable domain is ETGVTQSPTHLIKTRGQQVTLRCSSQSGHNTVSWYQQALGQGPQFIFQYYREEENGRGNFPPRFSGLQFPNYSSELNVNALELDDSALYLCASSLGASLNTGELFFGEGSRLTVL.